This paragraph covers one TCR beta chain sequence. Antigen unknown. Clones were read by immunoSEQ multiplex PCR, and TCRdb kept only the in-frame ones, dropping some. The data hold 150,000 or so clones, with 88% observed a single time. The data stem from a study of T cell responses to AZD1222 COVID-19 vaccine. The CDR3 is 18 residues long. Trimming removed 0 bases at V and 2 bases at J, with 21 bases between. Germline assignment: CDR1 SGDLS and CDR2 YYNGEE. Study results and caveats: Nearly half of the spike-specific TCRs reportedly recognize variant regions that carry no mutations. CD4 TCRs associated with vaccination spanned spike, dominating at 160-218 and 743-854.

The rearrangement links TRBV9 to TRBJ2-7; D possibly corresponds to TRBD2 (7 bases). The sequences come from peripheral blood, collected on day 0 of AZD1222 vaccination. The receptor was derived from an adult in good health. CDR3 protein: CASSVAPEGRGGAYEQYF. CDR3 in DNA: TGTGCCAGCAGCGTAGCTCCCGAGGGGAGGGGGGGGGCCTACGAGCAGTACTTC.